This TCR beta chain was captured by sequencing in a study of T-cell reconstitution after alpha-beta-depleted transplantation in children (dated by TCRdb to 2015 to 2016). Looking at the study overall: T-cell immune reconstitution after TCRalphabeta/CD19-depleted allogeneic hematopoietic cell transplantation in children was quantitatively tracked in the study by means of TCR repertoire profiling.

This clonotype was recorded many times. No antigen is known for it. Per-nucleotide qualities are absent, and no much larger clonotype sits a single base away. CDR1 and CDR2 (MDHEN, SYDVKM) derive from the germline V gene. The CDR3 has 13 amino acids, counting the end cysteine and phenylalanine. The retained sequence is limited to the CDR3, 39 bases, with the frame set at the first base. Trimming takes 7 bases from V and 0 bases from J, and the germline ends sit 9 bases apart. Study-level results and caveats: In some patients, the high TCRbeta diversity seen at day 60 was put down to recipient T cells and intrathymic progenitors that had survived conditioning. Over the following months the frequencies of hyperexpanded clones went down, and after one year T-cell counts and TCRbeta diversity were mostly credited to newly produced T cells. The apparently early alphabetaT-cell count recovery about two months after transplant was reportedly dependent on only several hundred rapidly expanded clones derived from non-depleted graft cells.

The library was prepared using PCR. The reads were generated on an Illumina HiSeq 2500. TCR libraries were prepared with molecular barcoding, using unique molecular identifiers to normalize TCRbeta repertoire quantification. Using fastp at Q25 and MiXCR, TCRdb reprocessed the public reads and kept productive beta chains. Each entry is one CDR3 protein sequence, shown with its most common DNA and genes. The sample has fewer than 20,000 distinct CDR3 sequences on record, around 5.8% of them singletons. Less than 7% of the sample goes to the ten largest clones. This sample's treatment or condition label indicates: allogeneic hematopoietic cell transplantation with graft depleted of TCRalphabeta T cells and CD19 B cells. The children who served as transplant recipients had been given grafts of TCRalphabeta/CD19-depleted allogeneic hematopoietic cells.

The sequenced sample was PBMCs, obtained before TCRalphabeta/CD19-depleted stem cell transplant. The source is a boy aged 5-17 years with acute lymphoblastic leukemia, due to receive a stem cell transplant. The chain employs TRBV28 and TRBJ1-2; perhaps TRBD1 is the D gene, with 5 bases matching. The DNA is as follows: TGTGCCAGCAAATCGACAGCTAACTATGGCTACACCTTC. Its product reads: CASKSTANYGYTF.